This T cell receptor (beta chain) was captured in a study of T cell repertoires in cytomegalovirus infection. Study context: Carrying CMV and the relevant HLA type showed in public TCR beta signatures. General study points: The cumulative frequency of public TCR beta families identified carriers of CMV plus the relevant HLA.

As concerns this clonotype: Its antigen is unknown.

TCRdb passed the reads through MiXCR, listing each CDR3 protein once. Seen here are 300,000 or so distinct CDR3 sequences, roughly 23% observed once, and the top ten hold approximately 15%. There are 14 residues in the CDR3. Trimming removed 1 base at V and 4 bases at J, with 9 bases between. Germline V lookup: CDR1 SGHRS, CDR2 YFSETQ. The TCR sequence derives from a human donor in good health (CMV status not recorded). Some clones in this sample may be carry-over from other donors' samples. The chain couples TRBV5-1 to TRBJ1-3, with D possibly matching TRBD1 (6 bases). What was sequenced was PBMCs. DNA for the CDR3: TGCGCCAGCAGCTTGCGGGGGGGCGGAAACACCATATATTTT. Translating gives CASSLRGGGNTIYF.